The rows below give T cell receptor beta chains drawn from one sample of a study of blood T cells in healthy people across ages. Each CDR3 protein gets one entry after TCRdb re-called the 5' RACE reads with MiXCR. The data hold some 800,000 distinct CDR3 sequences, with roughly 44% observed a single time. Input material: blood. These receptor sequences come from a man in his 60s in good health. Each CDR3 is given with its conserved first and last residue. A D gene is named only where the DNA matches it firmly. Only some rows state a clone size, as once, few, many or a class for expanded clones.

>TRBJ2-7|TRBV4-3|-|few
CASSQALLGGYEQYF
TGCGCCAGCAGCCAAGCTCTATTGGGGGGCTACGAGCAGTACTTC
>TRBJ1-4|TRBV7-9|TRBD1|few
CASSIRQDRGFNEKLFF
TGTGCCAGCAGCATAAGACAAGACAGGGGCTTTAATGAAAAACTGTTTTTT
>TRBJ2-3|TRBV5-6|TRBD1|-
CASSSPRLGTGVGDTQYF
TGTGCCAGCAGCTCCCCGAGGTTAGGGACAGGGGTTGGAGATACGCAGTATTTT
>TRBJ2-7|TRBV6-1|TRBD1|few
CASGNAGGYEQYF
TGTGCCAGCGGAAACGCAGGGGGCTACGAGCAGTACTTC
>TRBJ2-7|TRBV20-1|TRBD1|-
CSVPGTGFYEQYF
TGCAGTGTTCCCGGGACAGGGTTCTACGAGCAGTACTTC
>TRBJ2-5|TRBV12-3/TRBV12-4|-|-
CASRYNNEQYF
TGTGCCAGCAGGTACAATAATGAGCAGTACTTC
>TRBJ2-2|TRBV7-9|TRBD1|-
CASSVDRTNTGELFF
TGTGCCAGCAGCGTGGACAGGACGAACACCGGGGAGCTGTTTTTT
>TRBJ2-5|TRBV4-3|TRBD2|few
CASSHDRRGLAGGIEEQYF
TGCGCCAGCAGCCATGATAGAAGGGGACTAGCGGGGGGAATTGAAGAGCAGTACTTC
>TRBJ2-3|TRBV4-1|TRBD1|-
CASSQVPGQGFRDTQYF
TGCGCCAGCAGCCAAGTACCGGGACAGGGTTTCCGAGATACGCAGTATTTT
>TRBJ2-7|TRBV4-1|-|-
CASSRAQILRGPYEQYF
TGCGCCAGCAGCCGGGCCCAAATACTTCGGGGTCCATACGAGCAGTACTTC
>TRBJ2-7|TRBV11-3|-|-
CASSFKREQYF
TGTGCCAGCAGCTTCAAACGGGAGCAGTACTTC
>TRBJ2-3|TRBV7-2|-|-
CASSAGSVTDTQYF
TGTGCCAGCAGCGCGGGCTCAGTCACAGATACGCAGTATTTT
>TRBJ1-6|TRBV7-9|TRBD1|-
CASSQVTGPNSPLHF
TGTGCCAGCAGCCAAGTGACAGGGCCGAATTCACCCCTCCACTTT
>TRBJ1-2|TRBV7-2|-|few
CASSSKSDTTVGGYTF
TGTGCCAGCAGCTCCAAGTCCGACACAACCGTGGGGGGCTACACCTTC
>TRBJ2-7|TRBV6-2/TRBV6-3|TRBD2|-
CASGGLAGAYEQYF
TGTGCCAGCGGGGGACTAGCGGGAGCCTACGAGCAGTACTTC
>TRBJ2-1|TRBV5-1|TRBD1|-
CASSGAGGYYNEQFF
TGCGCCAGCAGCGGGGCAGGGGGCTATTACAATGAGCAGTTCTTC
>TRBJ1-2|TRBV20-1|-|-
CSARDGYGYTF
TGCAGTGCTAGAGATGGCTATGGCTACACCTTC
>TRBJ2-7|TRBV7-2|-|-
CASSLVHNTVYEQYF
TGTGCCAGCAGCTTAGTTCATAACACAGTCTACGAGCAGTACTTC
>TRBJ1-4|TRBV7-2|-|many
CASSPERAVNEKLFF
TGTGCCAGCAGCCCCGAGAGGGCAGTAAATGAAAAACTGTTTTTT
>TRBJ2-3|TRBV9|-|-
CASSVDGSGADTQYF
TGTGCCAGCAGCGTAGATGGGTCGGGGGCAGATACGCAGTATTTT
>TRBJ2-3|TRBV6-5|TRBD1|-
CASINRGTDTQYF
TGTGCCAGCATCAACAGGGGGACAGATACGCAGTATTTT
>TRBJ2-1|TRBV11-3|-|-
CASTKGAQETQFF
TGTGCCAGTACCAAAGGGGCCCAAGAGACCCAGTTCTTC
>TRBJ1-4|TRBV4-1|TRBD1|-
CASSQGQGGEKLFF
TGCGCCAGCAGCCAGGGACAGGGCGGTGAAAAACTGTTTTTT
>TRBJ2-7|TRBV7-2|TRBD1|-
CASSANPSGTGNSYEQYF
TGTGCCAGCAGCGCTAACCCGAGCGGGACAGGGAACTCCTACGAGCAGTACTTC